These 8 T cell receptor beta chains were all obtained from the same sample, sequenced in a study of shared clonotypes between healthy human individuals. This table comes from immunoSEQ multiplex PCR, and its TCRdb copy is limited to in-frame clones, with some not included. The repertoire holds about 1.5 million clones, with over 95% as singletons. The specimen sequenced was naive CD4+ T cells sorted from blood. Subset reported: CD45RA+ positively selected. The receptor set was obtained from a man aged 25-45 years in good health.

This chain connects TRBV6-1 to TRBJ2-2; D remains ambiguous. Germline CDR1 and CDR2: MNHNS and SASEGT. V lost 6 bases, J lost 7 bases, and 6 bases lay in between. The CDR3 is made up of 11 amino acids. CDR3 sequence (DNA): TGTGCCAGCAGCGAGAGCGGGGAGCTGTTTTTT. The encoded protein is CASSESGELFF.

The chain employs TRBV7-2 and TRBJ2-7; 7 positions agree with TRBD1. The V gene end was trimmed by 2 bases and the J gene end by 2 bases; junction bases not matched to a gene: 9. Germline loops: CDR1 SGHTA, CDR2 FQGNSA. The CDR3 contains 16 residues. CDR3 amino acids: CASSLWDRRAPYEQYF. Written as DNA, the CDR3 is TGTGCCAGCAGCTTATGGGACAGACGGGCCCCCTACGAGCAGTACTTC.

The chain recombines TRBV2 with TRBJ1-5; no clear D. V lost 6 bases to trimming and J lost 9 bases, with 12 bases between them. The CDR3 length is 12 residues. Germline CDR1 SNHLY, CDR2 FYNNEI. The DNA of the CDR3 is TGTGCCAGCAGACCCCTAGGGATGCCCCAGCATTTT. Its protein is CASRPLGMPQHF.

This chain links TRBV5-4 with TRBJ2-2; D not certain. With 4 bases removed from V and 6 bases from J, the gap between germline ends came to 7 bases. Germline values: CDR1 SGHNT, CDR2 YYREEE (reference sequence). This CDR3 contains 12 residues. The CDR3 region has the DNA TGTGCCAGCAGCCTCCCCGCCGGGGAGCTGTTTTTT. Translation gives CASSLPAGELFF. Looking up the rest from reference TRBV5-4 and TRBJ2-2 gives the full variable domain: ETGVTQSPTHLIKTRGQQVTLRCSSQSGHNTVSWYQQALGQGPQFIFQYYREEENGRGNFPPRFSGLQFPNYSSELNVNALELDDSALYLCASSLPAGELFFGEGSRLTVL.

The rearrangement joins TRBV5-1 to TRBJ2-7; 7 nucleotides agree with TRBD1. This CDR3 region has 14 residues. Germline trimming cut 4 bases from V and 7 bases from J; bases unmatched to any gene: 11. Germline V CDR1 and CDR2: SGHRS, YFSETQ. As DNA, the CDR3 is TGCGCCAGCAGCATAGGACAGGTTTTAGGGGAGCAGTACTTC. This translates into CASSIGQVLGEQYF. Filled out from reference TRBV5-1 and TRBJ2-7, the complete variable domain reads KAGVTQTPRYLIKTRGQQVTLSCSPISGHRSVSWYQQTPGQGLQFLFEYFSETQRNKGNFPGRFSGRQFSNSRSEMNVSTLELGDSALYLCASSIGQVLGEQYFGPGTRLTVT.

The chain has TRBV5-4 and TRBJ1-5; 7 nucleotides align to TRBD1. Germline-derived CDR1 and CDR2 are SGHNT and YYREEE (reference sequence). The CDR3 totals 15 residues. V lost 4 bases to trimming and J lost 9 bases; unmatched junction nucleotides: 13. Here the CDR3 DNA reads TGTGCCAGCAGCAAGGGGACAGATCCCCGATCGCCCCAGCATTTT. Translated: CASSKGTDPRSPQHF.

The chain uses TRBV5-1 and TRBJ2-1; weak D call: TRBD1 (6 bases). The CDR3 loop spans 15 amino acids. V was shortened by 0 bases and J by 5 bases, with 12 bases between the two germline ends. CDR1 SGHRS and CDR2 YFSETQ come from the germline V gene. CDR3 sequence reads: CASSLAEGHHNEQFF. CDR3 DNA: TGCGCCAGCAGCTTGGCCGAGGGACACCACAATGAGCAGTTCTTC. Full variable domain (remainder filled in from reference TRBV5-1 and TRBJ2-1): KAGVTQTPRYLIKTRGQQVTLSCSPISGHRSVSWYQQTPGQGLQFLFEYFSETQRNKGNFPGRFSGRQFSNSRSEMNVSTLELGDSALYLCASSLAEGHHNEQFFGPGTRLTVL.

The chain employs TRBV5-1 and TRBJ2-7; TRBD2 is a possible D gene (5 bases). The CDR3 has 15 residues. Trimming cost V 0 bases and J 1 base, with 11 bases left between them. Germline CDR1 reads SGHRS; CDR2 reads YFSETQ. For the CDR3, the DNA is TGCGCCAGCAGCTTGGGCTCGGAGGTGTCCTACGAGCAGTACTTC. This encodes CASSLGSEVSYEQYF. Full variable domain (missing parts from reference TRBV5-1 and TRBJ2-7): KAGVTQTPRYLIKTRGQQVTLSCSPISGHRSVSWYQQTPGQGLQFLFEYFSETQRNKGNFPGRFSGRQFSNSRSEMNVSTLELGDSALYLCASSLGSEVSYEQYFGPGTRLTVT.